A selection of T cell receptor beta chains follows, all from one sample in a study of shared clonotypes between healthy human individuals. Generated by immunoSEQ multiplex PCR, the TCRdb table keeps only in-frame clones and is missing some. Of some 2,000,000 clones in the sample, 95% were seen once. Sequencing was carried out using naive CD4+ T cells sorted from blood. All receptors come from a man between 18 and 35 years old in good health. CDR3s include the opening cysteine and the closing phenylalanine or tryptophan. The D gene is left open where the match is weak. Size is omitted from some rows. Given values are once, few, many or a class for expanded clones.

D | J | size | V | CDR3 | DNA
- | TRBJ2-5 | - | TRBV10-2 | CASSEIGPETQYF | TGCGCCAGCAGTGAGATCGGGCCAGAGACCCAGTACTTC
TRBD1 | TRBJ1-6 | - | TRBV30 | CAWRAGTGALGPLHF | TGTGCCTGGAGAGCCGGGACAGGAGCCCTGGGACCCCTCCACTTT
TRBD1 | TRBJ2-3 | - | TRBV18 | CASSGQGRGSGTDTQYF | TGTGCCAGCTCAGGACAGGGAAGGGGGAGTGGCACAGATACGCAGTATTTT
- | TRBJ2-2 | - | TRBV28 | CASSLDGPTGELFF | TGTGCCAGCAGTTTGGACGGGCCGACCGGGGAGCTGTTTTTT
TRBD1 | TRBJ1-1 | - | TRBV5-1 | CASSRDRGRGTEAFF | TGCGCCAGCAGCCGGGACAGGGGGCGAGGTACTGAAGCTTTCTTT
TRBD1 | TRBJ1-6 | few | TRBV10-3 | CAIRTGTSPLHF | TGTGCCATCAGGACAGGGACTTCACCCCTCCACTTT
TRBD1 | TRBJ1-2 | - | TRBV5-4 | CASSPGTGANYGYTF | TGTGCCAGCAGTCCCGGGACAGGGGCCAACTATGGCTACACCTTC
- | TRBJ1-6 | few | TRBV19 | CASSRYGGVESPLHF | TGTGCCAGTAGTAGATACGGGGGTGTGGAATCACCCCTCCACTTT
- | TRBJ1-2 | once | TRBV6-5 | CASSYGFNYGYTF | TGTGCCAGCAGTTACGGATTTAACTATGGCTACACCTTC
- | TRBJ1-4 | - | TRBV7-9 | CASSHDSNNEKLFF | TGTGCCAGCAGCCACGACAGTAATAATGAAAAACTGTTTTTT
TRBD1 | TRBJ2-7 | - | TRBV5-4 | CASSLGQGIEQYF | TGTGCCAGCAGCTTGGGACAGGGTATCGAGCAGTACTTC
- | TRBJ1-2 | once | TRBV30 | CAWSQGNWGYGYTF | TGTGCCTGGAGTCAGGGGAACTGGGGCTATGGCTACACCTTC
- | TRBJ1-5 | once | TRBV7-6 | CASSLERNQPQHF | TGTGCCAGCAGCTTAGAGCGCAATCAGCCCCAGCATTTT
- | TRBJ2-7 | - | TRBV5-1 | CASSLMDSEQYF | TGCGCCAGCAGCTTGATGGACAGCGAGCAGTACTTC
- | TRBJ2-3 | - | TRBV4-1 | CASSPWRGGTSTDTQYF | TGCGCCAGCAGCCCCTGGAGGGGCGGAACCTCCACAGATACGCAGTATTTT
- | TRBJ1-1 | - | TRBV2 | CASRPGNTEAFF | TGTGCCAGCAGGCCGGGAAACACTGAAGCTTTCTTT
TRBD1 | TRBJ2-5 | - | TRBV29-1 | CSVTGGQETQYF | TGCAGCGTCACAGGGGGCCAAGAGACCCAGTACTTC
- | TRBJ2-1 | - | TRBV7-2 | CASSVRGVSSYNEQFF | TGTGCCAGCAGCGTTCGCGGGGTTAGCTCCTACAATGAGCAGTTCTTC
TRBD1 | TRBJ2-5 | - | TRBV11-3 | CASSLGGGDQETQYF | TGTGCCAGCAGCTTAGGAGGGGGCGACCAAGAGACCCAGTACTTC
- | TRBJ1-6 | - | TRBV6-1 | CASIKLGSYNSPLHF | TGTGCCAGCATTAAATTGGGCTCCTATAATTCACCCCTCCACTTT
TRBD1 | TRBJ1-6 | once | TRBV14 | CASRSSTGGRWSLHF | TGTGCCAGCAGATCATCGACAGGGGGTCGATGGTCTCTCCACTTT
- | TRBJ2-1 | - | TRBV19 | CASSHFIGEQFF | TGTGCCAGTAGCCATTTCATTGGTGAGCAGTTCTTC
- | TRBJ2-2 | - | TRBV28 | CASRTQGNTGELFF | TGTGCCAGCAGAACTCAGGGGAACACCGGGGAGCTGTTTTTT
TRBD1 | TRBJ1-3 | - | TRBV7-2 | CASSSDRGYGNTIYF | TGTGCCAGCAGCTCAGACAGGGGGTATGGAAACACCATATATTTT
TRBD1 | TRBJ1-6 | - | TRBV10-3 | CAISESLGQGPLHF | TGTGCCATCAGTGAGTCCCTGGGACAGGGACCCCTCCACTTT
TRBD2 | TRBJ2-2 | - | TRBV9 | CASSGGLAVGTGELFF | TGTGCCAGCAGCGGGGGACTAGCGGTAGGAACCGGGGAGCTGTTTTTT
TRBD1 | TRBJ2-3 | - | TRBV19 | CASSPQGFTDTQYF | TGTGCCAGTAGTCCACAGGGGTTCACAGATACGCAGTATTTT
- | TRBJ1-1 | once | TRBV29-1 | CSVVQGNTEAFF | TGCAGCGTTGTCCAGGGAAACACTGAAGCTTTCTTT
- | TRBJ2-4 | - | TRBV10-2 | CASSESPKNIQYF | TGCGCCAGCAGTGAGTCCCCCAAAAACATTCAGTACTTC
- | TRBJ1-2 | - | TRBV29-1 | CSVVGGVNYGYTF | TGCAGCGTTGTCGGGGGAGTTAACTATGGCTACACCTTC
TRBD1 | TRBJ2-3 | - | TRBV5-6 | CASSWGTGADTQYF | TGTGCCAGCAGCTGGGGGACAGGGGCAGATACGCAGTATTTT
- | TRBJ1-3 | - | TRBV7-9 | CASSFVGRNTIYF | TGTGCCAGCAGCTTCGTCGGCCGGAACACCATATATTTT
- | TRBJ2-7 | - | TRBV9 | CASSVGGSTYEQYF | TGTGCCAGCAGCGTAGGTGGGTCCACCTACGAGCAGTACTTC
- | TRBJ1-6 | - | TRBV5-4 | CASSLAGWNTASPLHF | TGTGCCAGCAGCTTGGCCGGCTGGAATACTGCTTCACCCCTCCACTTT
- | TRBJ2-7 | - | TRBV5-1 | CASSLPTATYEQYF | TGCGCCAGCAGCCTTCCGACTGCCACCTACGAGCAGTACTTC
TRBD1 | TRBJ1-1 | - | TRBV5-1 | CASSNNRGNTEAFF | TGCGCCAGCAGCAACAACAGGGGGAACACTGAAGCTTTCTTT
TRBD2 | TRBJ2-7 | - | TRBV7-2 | CASSLLAGGFYEQYF | TGTGCCAGCAGCTTACTAGCGGGGGGGTTCTACGAGCAGTACTTC
- | TRBJ1-6 | - | TRBV7-2 | CASSTRGPGYNSPLHF | TGTGCCAGCAGCACCCGCGGTCCGGGTTATAATTCACCCCTCCACTTT
TRBD1 | TRBJ2-3 | - | TRBV9 | CASSVSYGDRGLADTQYF | TGTGCCAGCAGCGTGTCCTACGGGGACAGGGGGCTGGCAGATACGCAGTATTTT
- | TRBJ2-5 | few | TRBV5-3 | CARSLAVGGPTETQYF | TGTGCCAGAAGCTTGGCTGTGGGGGGCCCAACAGAGACCCAGTACTTC
- | TRBJ2-7 | - | TRBV5-8 | CASSLRGLEQYF | TGTGCCAGCAGCTTGAGGGGTCTCGAGCAGTACTTC
TRBD1 | TRBJ2-1 | - | TRBV7-9 | CASSSGGQGLKGEQFF | TGTGCCAGCAGCTCCGGAGGACAGGGATTAAAGGGTGAGCAGTTCTTC
TRBD2 | TRBJ2-1 | - | TRBV18 | CASSGGSGTSSYNEQFF | TGTGCCAGCTCCGGGGGGAGCGGGACCTCCTCCTACAATGAGCAGTTCTTC
- | TRBJ1-2 | - | TRBV2 | CASSKTGTLSGTF | TGTGCCAGCAGTAAAACCGGGACGCTTAGCGGCACCTTC
TRBD2 | TRBJ2-6 | - | TRBV27 | CASSYTSGRAGANVLTF | TGTGCCAGCAGTTATACTAGCGGGAGGGCTGGGGCCAACGTCCTGACTTTC
- | TRBJ2-1 | - | TRBV7-9 | CASSPLGVQFF | TGTGCCAGCAGCCCTCTTGGCGTTCAGTTCTTC
- | TRBJ2-3 | - | TRBV6-1 | CASSKQGSTDTQYF | TGTGCCAGCAGTAAACAGGGAAGCACAGATACGCAGTATTTT